A single T cell receptor beta chain is shown here with its context. Its antigen remains unidentified. Produced via immunoSEQ multiplex PCR; TCRdb's table is partial and in-frame only. The repertoire has about 580,000 clones, roughly 98% of them found once; the top ten carry approximately 0.3%. Looked up from germline, CDR1 is PRHDT and CDR2 is FYEKMQ (reference sequence). Between the trimmed V and J ends, which lost 2 bases and 2 bases, there was a span of 7 bases. The CDR3 spans 13 residues. Naive-designated CD8 cells lacked CD45RO, were positively enriched for CCR7, and omitted terminally differentiated effector memory CD45RA+ cells. This sample is drawn from a study of shared clonotypes between healthy human individuals. Overall study results and limits: A generally larger estimated richness was seen in naive subsets than in memory subsets.

The sample comprised naive CD8+ T cells sorted from blood. This clonotype was obtained from a man aged 30 to 39 in good health. The chain uses TRBV13 and TRBJ2-7, with no clear D. The CDR3 sequence is CASSLRQTYEQYF. Written as DNA, the CDR3 is TGTGCCAGCAGCTTACGCCAAACCTACGAGCAGTACTTC.